This T cell receptor (beta chain) was sequenced during a study of blood T cell repertoires in COVID-19. Study processing details: Amplifying reference gene primers gave estimates of nucleated cell counts. Clones were read by immunoSEQ multiplex PCR, and TCRdb kept only the in-frame ones, dropping some. D and trimming were read from the DNA, whereas the V and J calls and clone size are those reported in that table. The sample comprises 200,000 to 250,000 clones, 65% to 90% of which are singletons, and 4.5% to 5.5% rests with the top ten. The CDR3 is made up of 16 amino acids. In this sample, this clone turned up a few times.

This TCR was sampled from a man aged 45-65 years with COVID-19, enrolled during active disease. Sample: peripheral blood. This chain uses TRBV21-1 with TRBJ1-1; the D call TRBD1 from the table was never checked on the DNA. TRBV21-1 is a pseudogene. CDR3 nucleotides: TGTGCCAGCAGCAAAAACCCAGGGCCCTTATACACTGAAGCTTTCTTT. It encodes CASSKNPGPLYTEAFF.